The 2 T cell receptor beta chains given below trace back to one sample, sequenced in a study of T cell changes during pregnancy in multiple sclerosis. The method was immunoSEQ multiplex PCR; TCRdb's version includes in-frame clones alone and lacks a portion of them. The table includes about 87,000 clones, 80% to 95% detected once. Source: peripheral blood, taken in the third trimester of pregnancy. The receptor source for this set is a female donor in good health, enrolled as a control in a pregnancy study.

This chain joins TRBV29-1 and TRBJ1-2, with 7 positions matching TRBD1. This CDR3 spans 13 amino acids. The germline V gene encodes CDR1 SQVTM and CDR2 ANQGSEA. The V gene end was trimmed by 0 bases and the J gene end by 6 bases; junction bases not matched to a gene: 4. The CDR3 region has the DNA TGCAGCGTTGAAGAATCGACAGGGAATGGCTACACCTTC. Its translation is CSVEESTGNGYTF. The full variable domain, in which reference TRBV29-1 and TRBJ1-2 provide the parts outside the CDR3, is SAVISQKPSRDICQRGTSLTIQCQVDSQVTMMFWYRQQPGQSLTLIATANQGSEATYESGFVIDKFPISRPNLTFSTLTVSNMSPEDSSIYLCSVEESTGNGYTFGSGTRLTVV.

This chain connects TRBV5-1 to TRBJ2-4; D gene unclear. The CDR3 covers 13 residues. Trimming left V 5 bases short and J 2 bases short, with 8 bases between. Germline V gives CDR1 SGHRS, CDR2 YFSETQ. The CDR3 loop is CASSSGPKNIQYF. The CDR3 region has the DNA TGCGCCAGCAGTTCTGGGCCCAAAAACATTCAGTACTTC.